These 20 T cell receptor beta chains were all obtained from the same sample, sequenced in a study of tumor-infiltrating lymphocytes in primary liver carcinoma. Alongside blood RNA obtained from unsorted whole blood, germline DNA was also extracted. From around 0.5 ug of total RNA, TCR beta-specific cDNA was reverse-transcribed using a constant-region primer. Slightly modified ARM-PCR, run as three nested multiplex PCR rounds, produced the TCR beta libraries. The first two PCR rounds used TRBV1-TRBV30 primers with a Cbeta primer, nine to eleven cycles each. TCRdb itself ran the multiplex PCR reads through MiXCR, one entry per CDR3 protein. Counted here are 250,000 to 400,000 distinct CDR3 sequences, about 62% occurring once; the ten biggest clones make up 9% to 10%. Sequenced material: peripheral blood. Receptor source: a man aged 40-49 years with primary liver carcinoma and hepatitis B virus infection.

This clonotype was found a few times. Sequence at one end of the junction differs from germline and may be a read error. The chain uses TRBV6-5 and TRBJ2-1; 7 positions agree with TRBD1. Germline V gene sequence: CDR1 MNHEY, CDR2 SVGAGI. The CDR3 loop spans 15 amino acids. CDR3 DNA sequence: TGTGCCAACAGTTACGCCGGACAGGCGAACAATGAGCAGATCTTC. It specifies CANSYAGQANNEQIF.

This clonotype came up once. At one boundary the junction diverges from the germline segment, which might be a read error. J is TRBJ2-3 and V is TRBV11-1; no clear D gene. This CDR3 region has 14 residues. Germline-derived CDR1 and CDR2 are SGHAT and FQDESV (reference sequence). CDR3: CARSLVQRTDTQYF. CDR3 in DNA: TGTGCCAGGAGCTTGGTCCAACGCACAGATACGCAGTATTTT.

The chain links TRBV5-1 to TRBJ1-5; 9 positions agree with TRBD1. V lost 7 bases and J lost 1; bases outside the gene matches: 6. The CDR3 extends over 15 amino acids. CDR1 is SGHRS and CDR2 is YFSETQ in the germline V gene. For the CDR3, the DNA is TGCGCCAGCGGGCCCGGACAGGGGAGCAATCAGCCCCAGCATTTT. It encodes CASGPGQGSNQPQHF.

About this clonotype: The germline gene is not matched at one end of the junction; a read error may be the cause. The chain employs TRBV4-1 and TRBJ1-1; D is undetermined. This CDR3 comprises 13 residues. The germline CDR1 and CDR2 sequences are MGHRA and YSYEKL. Here the CDR3 DNA reads TGCGCCAGCAGTCAAGAGGGAAGGAGGGAGGCTTCCTTT. It encodes CASSQEGRREASF.

Regarding this clonotype: A read error may be the cause here, since a much bigger clone is one base away. The chain uses TRBV6-2 or TRBV6-3 and TRBJ1-3; D is ambiguous. Germline CDR1 is MNHEY and CDR2 is SVGEGT. CDR3 length: 14 residues. As DNA, the CDR3 is TGTGACAGCAGTTACTCGTCCTCTGGAAACACCATATATTTT. This translates into CDSSYSSSGNTIYF.

About this clonotype: A much larger clone is a single base away; this may be a read error. J is TRBJ2-3 and V is TRBV6-5; 9 bases are shared with TRBD2. The CDR3 contains 19 residues. Germline CDR1 is MNHEY and CDR2 is SVGAGI. V dropped 7 bases and J dropped 6; count of bases not matched to a gene: 23. CDR3 bases: TGTGCCAGCACTTCTACCGGGACTAGCCCATTCCACGCGGTTGATACGCAGTATTTT. This sequence encodes CASTSTGTSPFHAVDTQYF.

On this clonotype: Given a much more abundant clone one base away, this may be a read error. The rearrangement links TRBV4-1 to TRBJ1-1; 11 positions agree with TRBD1. The germline CDR1 and CDR2 sequences are MGHRA and YSYEKL. The CDR3 extends over 16 amino acids. The DNA of the CDR3 is TGCGCCAGGAGCCCGCCGGACAGGGGGCCGAACACTGAAGCTTTCTTT. This sequence encodes CARSPPDRGPNTEAFF.

The count of this clonotype is one. The V gene is TRBV5-4, the J gene TRBJ2-7, with TRBD2 identical over 8 bases. V lost 5 bases to trimming and J lost 5 bases; unmatched junction nucleotides: 12. The germline gives CDR1 SGHNT, CDR2 YYREEE (reference sequence). The CDR3 has 15 amino acids. For the CDR3, the DNA is TGTGCCAGCAGGGTAGAAGCGGGAGTAGTCAACGAGCAGTACTTC. This encodes CASRVEAGVVNEQYF.

The count of this clonotype is one. This clone may be a read error of a much larger clone one base away. This chain joins TRBV4-3 and TRBJ2-7, with D possibly matching TRBD1 (6 bases). Germline values: CDR1 LGHNA, CDR2 YSLEER. CDR3 length: 15 amino acids. The CDR3 loop reads CTSSQTRTASYEQYF. CDR3 DNA: TGCACCAGCAGCCAAACGCGGACAGCTTCCTACGAGCAGTACTTC.

This clonotype was counted a single time. Without the conserved terminal phenylalanine or tryptophan, this CDR3 likely stems from a read error. This sequence joins TRBV7-8 and TRBJ2-7; D remains ambiguous. CDR1 is SGHVS, CDR2 FQNEAQ, per germline. Trimming removed 5 bases from V and 3 bases from J, with 14 bases in between. The CDR3 totals 14 residues. The CDR3 sequence: CASSRSVNGYEQYL. CDR3 nucleotide sequence: TGTGCCAGCAGCCGCAGTGTAAACGGCTACGAGCAGTACTTA.

CDR3 sequence reads: CASSFSPGCPRYEQYF. CDR3 DNA sequence: TGCGCCAGCAGCTTCTCGCCCGGGTGCCCCCGCTACGAGCAGTACTTC. V is TRBV5-1 and J is TRBJ2-7, with D hard to call. This CDR3 comprises 16 residues. Germline lookup yields CDR1 SGHRS and CDR2 YFSETQ. V was shortened by 2 bases and J by 3 bases, with 18 bases between the two germline ends. Variable domain in full (rest from reference TRBV5-1 and TRBJ2-7): KAGVTQTPRYLIKTRGQQVTLSCSPISGHRSVSWYQQTPGQGLQFLFEYFSETQRNKGNFPGRFSGRQFSNSRSEMNVSTLELGDSALYLCASSFSPGCPRYEQYFGPGTRLTVT.

The V gene is TRBV6-4, the J gene TRBJ2-1; no definite D call. The CDR3 runs to 16 residues. Trimming pared 6 bases from V and 4 bases from J, leaving 19 bases between. Germline assignment: CDR1 MRHNA and CDR2 SNTAGT. CDR3 DNA: TGTGCCAGCAGCAGGTCTCCTGCACCACCTTACAATGAGCAGTTCTTC. Encoded protein: CASSRSPAPPYNEQFF.

For this clonotype: A junction end diverges from the germline sequence, so it may reflect a read error. The J gene is TRBJ2-3, the V gene TRBV5-6, with 8 bases matching TRBD2. The CDR3 length is 15 residues. In germline, CDR1 is SGHDT, CDR2 YYEEEE. The CDR3 loop is CASSLDSGESDTQYF. The CDR3 DNA is TGTGCCAGCAGCTTGGATAGCGGGGAATCAGATACACAGTATTTT.

This clonotype has just one count. The chain carries TRBV5-1 and TRBJ2-7, with D perhaps TRBD2 (5 bases). CDR1 and CDR2 from the germline V gene are SGHRS and YFSETQ. V shed 1 base and J shed 7 bases, with 18 bases lying between them. The CDR3 is made up of 15 amino acids. As DNA, the CDR3 is TGCGCCAGCAGCTTGAGGCTAGCTTCACCGAGTGAGCAGTACTTC. It yields the protein CASSLRLASPSEQYF.

As concerns this clonotype: One end of the junction fails to match germline, which may point to a read error. The J gene is TRBJ2-7, the V gene TRBV11-2, with unresolved D. The CDR3 covers 13 residues. Per germline, CDR1 SGHAT and CDR2 FQNNGV. The CDR3 region has the DNA TGTGCCAGCAGCCTGACGAGGAGCTACGAGCTGTACTTC. This encodes CASSLTRSYELYF.

Details on this clonotype: A read error may explain this, as a much larger clone is one base away. This chain joins TRBV7-8 and TRBJ1-1; no definite D call. Germline lookup yields CDR1 SGHVS and CDR2 FQNEAQ. The CDR3 runs 13 residues. CDR3 residues: CASSLDQNTKAFF. The CDR3 DNA sequence: TGTGCCAGCAGCTTAGATCAAAACACTAAAGCTTTCTTT. Based on the CDR3 plus reference TRBV7-8 and TRBJ1-1, the full variable domain is GAGVSQSPRYKVAKRGQDVALRCDPISGHVSLFWYQQALGQGPEFLTYFQNEAQLDKSGLPSDRFFAERPEGSVSTLKIQRTQQEDSAVYLCASSLDQNTKAFFGQGTRLTVV.

The table lists this clonotype with a count of one. A much bigger clone sits one base away, suggesting this may be a read error. The chain links TRBV6-5 to TRBJ2-7; 10 bases line up with TRBD1. The CDR3 consists of 15 residues. Germline V gives CDR1 MNHEY, CDR2 SVGAGI. The J segment lost 3 bases and the V segment lost 6 bases, leaving 8 bases of the junction unmatched. The DNA for the CDR3 is TGTGCCAGCAGCCGACCGGGACAGGGGCTCTACGAGCAGTACTTC. Amino acids: CASSRPGQGLYEQYF.

Worth noting for this clonotype: With a much larger clone just one base away, this may be a read error. The chain has TRBV5-6 and TRBJ2-7; no definite D call. Looked up from germline, CDR1 is SGHDT and CDR2 is YYEEEE. The CDR3 totals 12 residues. For the CDR3, the DNA is TGTGCCAGCAGCCGCTCGGCTTACGTGCAGTACTTC. Translation: CASSRSAYVQYF. The variable domain in full, with the rest retrieved from reference TRBV5-6 and TRBJ2-7, is DAGVTQSPTHLIKTRGQQVTLRCSPKSGHDTVSWYQQALGQGPQFIFQYYEEEERQRGNFPDRFSGHQFPNYSSELNVNALLLGDSALYLCASSRSAYVQYFGPGTRLTVT.

This clonotype was picked up many times. The CDR3 coding sequence is TGCGCCAGCAGCTTCGGACCGGACACAGATACGCAGTATTTT. This sequence encodes CASSFGPDTDTQYF. The chain joins TRBV5-1 to TRBJ2-3; D is ambiguous. V was clipped by 2 bases and J by 2 bases, with 9 bases between them. Germline V CDR1 and CDR2: SGHRS, YFSETQ. The CDR3 extends over 14 amino acids.

In regard to this clonotype: This may stem from a read error, because a much larger clone lies one nucleotide away. The chain uses TRBV29-1 and TRBJ2-3; 9 positions agree with TRBD2. CDR3 size: 14 residues. Germline assignment: CDR1 SQVTM and CDR2 ANQGSEA. CDR3: CSVSSGVSTDTEYF. The CDR3 DNA sequence: TGCAGCGTTTCTAGCGGGGTTAGCACAGATACGGAGTATTTT.